These T cell receptor beta chains were read from a single sample in a study of cytomegalovirus exposure and HLA in healthy donors. Method: immunoSEQ multiplex PCR; TCRdb's copy keeps in-frame clones and lacks some. The sample lists under 200,000 clones; 82% were seen once. The material sequenced was PBMCs. The source of these receptors is a male donor in good health and CMV-seronegative. The CDR3 runs from the conserved cysteine through the conserved F or W. Each record gives: J gene, D gene, clone size, V gene, CDR3 DNA, CDR3 protein. A D gene is named only where the DNA matches it firmly. Size is omitted from some rows. Given values are once, few, many or a class for expanded clones.

J gene: TRBJ2-7
D gene: TRBD1
clone size: .
V gene: TRBV29-1
CDR3 DNA: TGCAGCGTTGAAGGGGGGACAGGGGGCAACTCCTACGAGCAGTACTTC
CDR3 protein: CSVEGGTGGNSYEQYF

J gene: TRBJ2-2
D gene: .
clone size: .
V gene: TRBV11-1
CDR3 DNA: TGTGCCAGCCGACACAGCGGTGGCCGGGAGCTGTTTTTT
CDR3 protein: CASRHSGGRELFF

J gene: TRBJ1-2
D gene: .
clone size: once
V gene: TRBV2
CDR3 DNA: TGTGCCAGCAGCGGGGGGACAAAGAACAACTATGGCTACACCTTC
CDR3 protein: CASSGGTKNNYGYTF

J gene: TRBJ2-3
D gene: .
clone size: .
V gene: TRBV7-2
CDR3 DNA: TGTGCCAGCAGCTTAGGACTAGTCGCACGCACAGATACGCAGTATTTT
CDR3 protein: CASSLGLVARTDTQYF

J gene: TRBJ2-2
D gene: .
clone size: .
V gene: TRBV18
CDR3 DNA: TGTGCCAGCTCACCCCCGGGATCCCGCGGGGAGCTGTTTTTT
CDR3 protein: CASSPPGSRGELFF

J gene: TRBJ2-2
D gene: .
clone size: .
V gene: TRBV10-3
CDR3 DNA: TGTGCCATCACCGGAGTTCCGGGCGGGGAGCTGTTTTTT
CDR3 protein: CAITGVPGGELFF

J gene: TRBJ2-4
D gene: .
clone size: .
V gene: TRBV6-1
CDR3 DNA: TGTGCCAGCATGTCCGGCGGGGTGTTTTATGACATTCAGTACTTC
CDR3 protein: CASMSGGVFYDIQYF

J gene: TRBJ1-5
D gene: TRBD1
clone size: .
V gene: TRBV7-9
CDR3 DNA: TGTGCCAGCAGCCGAAGTTCGACAGGGGGACAGCCCCAGCATTTT
CDR3 protein: CASSRSSTGGQPQHF

J gene: TRBJ2-1
D gene: TRBD2
clone size: .
V gene: TRBV27
CDR3 DNA: TGTGCCAGCAGTTTACCCAACGTCGGACTAGCGGCAAACAATGAGCAGTTCTTC
CDR3 protein: CASSLPNVGLAANNEQFF

J gene: TRBJ2-5
D gene: TRBD1
clone size: .
V gene: TRBV9
CDR3 DNA: TGTGCCAGCAGCGTAGGACAGGGGGCGGGGGAGACCCAGTACTTC
CDR3 protein: CASSVGQGAGETQYF

J gene: TRBJ2-7
D gene: .
clone size: .
V gene: TRBV10-3
CDR3 DNA: TGTGCCATCAGCGACGAAGGTGGGGCAGCCTACGAGCAGTACTTC
CDR3 protein: CAISDEGGAAYEQYF

J gene: TRBJ2-7
D gene: TRBD1
clone size: few
V gene: TRBV11-2
CDR3 DNA: TGTGCCAGCAGCCTATCGACAGGGGCCTACGAGCAGTACTTC
CDR3 protein: CASSLSTGAYEQYF

J gene: TRBJ2-2
D gene: TRBD2
clone size: .
V gene: TRBV19
CDR3 DNA: TGTGCCAGTCAGCGGGAGTTTAGTTTAAACGCGAACACCGGGGAGCTGTTTTTT
CDR3 protein: CASQREFSLNANTGELFF

J gene: TRBJ1-2
D gene: .
clone size: .
V gene: TRBV5-1
CDR3 DNA: TGCGCCAGCAGTCAATATATGGGGGGGCGGAACTATGGCTACACCTTC
CDR3 protein: CASSQYMGGRNYGYTF

J gene: TRBJ2-1
D gene: .
clone size: .
V gene: TRBV9
CDR3 DNA: TGTGCCAGCAGCGTACGAGGCAGCTACAATGAGCAGTTCTTC
CDR3 protein: CASSVRGSYNEQFF

J gene: TRBJ2-1
D gene: .
clone size: .
V gene: TRBV29-1
CDR3 DNA: TGCAGCGTTGAGAGTAGGAGCAGTAATGAGCAGTTCTTC
CDR3 protein: CSVESRSSNEQFF

J gene: TRBJ2-7
D gene: .
clone size: few
V gene: TRBV7-6
CDR3 DNA: TGTGCCAGCTCCGCCGGAACAGGGTATGAGCAGTACTTC
CDR3 protein: CASSAGTGYEQYF

J gene: TRBJ2-7
D gene: TRBD1
clone size: .
V gene: TRBV4-1
CDR3 DNA: TGCGCCAGCAGCCAAGATTTCCCAGGGGGCTACGAGCAGTACTTC
CDR3 protein: CASSQDFPGGYEQYF

J gene: TRBJ1-5
D gene: .
clone size: .
V gene: TRBV5-1
CDR3 DNA: TGCGCCAGCAGCTTATCGGGGTCCAATCAGCCCCAGCATTTT
CDR3 protein: CASSLSGSNQPQHF

J gene: TRBJ2-2
D gene: TRBD1
clone size: .
V gene: TRBV15
CDR3 DNA: TGTGCCACCAGCAGAGATCGTCCAGGGGGCACCGGGGAGCTGTTTTTT
CDR3 protein: CATSRDRPGGTGELFF